This T cell receptor (beta chain) was identified in a study of blood T cells in healthy people across ages (dated by TCRdb to between 2015 and 2017). Regarding the study in general: In model experiments, roughly one uniquely barcoded TCR beta cDNA molecule per two T cells was captured by template switching. Age-related changes in TCR beta repertoire diversity were measured in the study by deep sequencing normalized with unique cDNA molecular identifiers. Donors were grouped into four age groups: young (average about 15 years), middle-aged (approximately 41), aged (around 60) and long-lived (less than 85). To avoid experimental bias, donors of different ages were spread randomly across the sequencing lanes. For two donors (one aged 18 to 29 and one aged 80 or older), the study analyzed two additional independent replicas of 1 million unique cDNA reads from the same blood draw.

Regarding this clonotype: The specificity of this receptor is unknown. No qualities accompany the bases; no much larger clone lies one base away.

Paper-wide results and their limitations: Total diversity estimates from one million sequenced T cells were considered lower bounds and underestimates. Observed TCR beta diversity per million T cells fell roughly linearly with age, and a significant reduction was already apparent by age around 40. Compared with the aged group, the long-lived group had more naive CD4+ T cells, fewer expanded clones and increased TCR diversity, suggesting age selection. A strong correlation was found between observed TCR beta diversity and the percentage of naive T cells measured by flow cytometry. Conclusive comparison of naive and antigen-experienced compartments was prevented by the profiling of bulk unsorted PBMCs. The CMV infection status of donors was not known, potentially confounding age-related changes in expanded clonotypes.

Clipping removes 8 bases from V and 6 bases from J, with 16 as the unmatched junction base count. The CDR3 sequence holds 16 residues, the cysteine and phenylalanine included. Kept here is only the CDR3 DNA, which spans 48 bases and is read in frame from base 1. The germline V gene (reference sequence) gives CDR1 as MNHEY and CDR2 as SMNVEV. The library was prepared using 5' RACE. Sequencing was performed on an Illumina HiSeq 2500. A second roughly 6 to 11 cycle PCR used a sample-barcoded 5' primer and a J-beta primer mix. A unique molecular identifier was introduced onto each TCR beta cDNA molecule by a template-switch 5' adaptor carrying 12 random nucleotides. Each sample yielded at least 3 million CDR3-containing paired-end reads. The Mint cDNA synthesis kit, primed by a TRBC-specific oligonucleotide, was used to synthesize first-strand cDNA from all RNA. Following uracil-DNA glycosylase treatment, all cDNA underwent a first 18-cycle PCR with the universal primers M1SS and BC2_uni_R. Concerning the study's data processing: Each sample was normalized by randomly selecting 1 million high-quality reads, each carrying a distinct molecular identifier. Reads sharing molecular identifiers were discarded rather than binned into consensus sequences. MiTCR, run with a Q25 quality threshold and the strictest error-elimination algorithm, handled CDR3 identification, clonotype clustering and error correction. A nonparametric unseen species model using Euler transformation provided a lower-bound estimate of total TCR beta diversity. TCRdb handled the public reads itself, with Q25 trimming in fastp and clone calling in MiXCR, and kept productive beta chains. Every CDR3 protein is listed once, alongside the most common genes and DNA of its rows. TCRdb, not the original authors, processed these V and J calls. Recorded for this sample are 800,000 to 1,000,000 distinct CDR3 sequences; about 48% of them occurred a single time. Roughly 13% of the sample goes to the ten largest clones.

The 40 or so donors, aged 6 to 90 years, were systemically healthy Caucasian individuals from Russia. Each donor gave ten milliliters of peripheral blood, collected into EDTA-treated Vacutainer tubes. Ficoll-Paque density-gradient centrifugation was used to isolate PBMCs, with at least 6.5 million per sample. Trizol reagent was used to extract total RNA from PBMCs, with at least 6 micrograms per sample. Naive CD45RAhigh/CD27high T cell percentages were measured by flow cytometry on a PBMC aliquot from every donor. The receptor's source is a young man in good health. The rearrangement joined TRBV27 to TRBJ2-3, with 8 bases aligning to TRBD1. The sample taken for sequencing was blood. At the DNA level, the sequence is TGTGCCAGCTTAAGTTTATATGGACAGGGATATGATACGCAGTATTTT. Its coded protein is CASLSLYGQGYDTQYF.